These 21 T cell receptor beta chains came from one sample sequenced in a study of cytomegalovirus exposure and HLA in healthy donors. In the PCR, 60 Vbeta and 13 Jbeta primers were used. TCRdb's copy holds only in-frame clones and misses some; the assay was immunoSEQ multiplex PCR. The repertoire has over 110,000 clones, more than 75% of them found once; the top ten carry 3% to 4%. The material sequenced was PBMCs. Receptors originate from a female donor in good health and CMV-seronegative.

The rearrangement uses TRBV7-9 and TRBJ2-2; maybe TRBD1 (6 bases). The CDR3 spans 17 residues. V gave up 4 bases and J gave up 0 bases, with 15 bases separating them. Germline lookup yields CDR1 SEHNR and CDR2 FQNEAQ (reference sequence). The CDR3 here is CASSYPWTETNTGELFF. CDR3 DNA: TGTGCCAGCAGCTATCCTTGGACAGAAACGAACACCGGGGAGCTGTTTTTT.

The rearrangement joins TRBV29-1 to TRBJ1-2; 8 bases are shared with TRBD1. The germline CDR1 and CDR2 sequences are SQVTM and ANQGSEA. V shed 7 bases, J shed 7 bases, and the junction held 11 bases outside the gene matches. The CDR3 has 13 amino acids. Here the CDR3 DNA reads TGCAGCGCGGCCGGGCAGGGGGCATTTGGCTACACCTTC. It is translated as CSAAGQGAFGYTF.

This rearrangement joins TRBV30 to TRBJ1-2; D is possibly TRBD1 (6 bases). The ends were cut back, 5 bases at V and 7 bases at J, with 14 bases in the middle. CDR3 length: 12 residues. CDR1 and CDR2 from the germline V gene are GTSNPN and SVGIG (reference sequence). This chain's CDR3 is CAWSNRARGYTF. For the CDR3, the DNA is TGTGCCTGGTCCAACAGGGCGCGTGGCTACACCTTC. The full variable domain, rest sourced from reference TRBV30 and TRBJ1-2, is SQTIHQWPATLVQPVGSPLSLECTVEGTSNPNLYWYRQAAGRGLQLLFYSVGIGQISSEVPQNLSASRPQDRQFILSSKKLLLSDSGFYLCAWSNRARGYTFGSGTRLTVV.

CDR3 nucleotide sequence: TGTGCCAGCACCTCACTAGCGGCTACCGGGGAGCTGTTTTTT. Translated: CASTSLAATGELFF. The chain combines TRBV5-4 with TRBJ2-2; TRBD2 matches 8 bases. From germline, CDR1 is SGHNT and CDR2 YYREEE (reference sequence). The CDR3 spans 14 residues. The junction had 6 bases not matched to a gene; V was cut back by 6 bases and J by 5 bases.

The rearrangement links TRBV4-3 to TRBJ2-3, with TRBD2 identical over 7 bases. The CDR3 has 17 residues. The V gene's germline CDR1 is LGHNA and CDR2 YSLEER. V shed 0 bases, J shed 2 bases, and the junction held 8 bases outside the gene matches. The CDR3 reads CASSQESSGDPTDTQYF. The CDR3 coding sequence is TGCGCCAGCAGCCAAGAATCTAGCGGAGACCCCACAGATACGCAGTATTTT.

The chain couples TRBV2 to TRBJ2-7; 8 nucleotides agree with TRBD1. This CDR3 has 11 amino acids. Per the germline V gene, CDR1 is SNHLY and CDR2 is FYNNEI. Losses at the gene ends were 9 bases for V and 9 bases for J; bases not matched to a gene: 7. The CDR3 nucleotides read TGTGCCAGTAGGGACAGGCGGACGCAGTACTTC. Translated: CASRDRRTQYF. Drawing the rest from reference TRBV2 and TRBJ2-7, the complete variable domain is EPEVTQTPSHQVTQMGQEVILRCVPISNHLYFYWYRQILGQKVEFLVSFYNNEISEKSEIFDDQFSVERPDGSNFTLKIRSTKLEDSAMYFCASRDRRTQYFGPGTRLTVT.

The chain carries TRBV19 and TRBJ1-5; D is unresolved. Deletions cut 9 bases from V and 0 bases from J, with 21 bases between. In germline, CDR1 is LNHDA, CDR2 SQIVND (reference sequence). CDR3 length: 17 amino acids. Written as DNA, the CDR3 is TGTGCCAGCAGCCCTTCTACCCCTTCTAGTAGCAATCAGCCCCAGCATTTT. Translated: CASSPSTPSSSNQPQHF.

This clone occurred a few times. This chain joins TRBV4-1 and TRBJ1-1, with 11 bases aligning to TRBD1. V trimming: 1 base; J trimming: 5 bases; junction bases outside the gene matches: 6. The germline V gene has CDR1 MGHRA and CDR2 YSYEKL. This CDR3 region has 16 residues. CDR3: CASSQAPDRGLTEAFF. CDR3 coding DNA: TGCGCCAGCAGCCAAGCCCCGGACAGGGGGCTTACTGAAGCTTTCTTT.

A few counts support this clone. V gene TRBV4-1 combines with J gene TRBJ1-5, with a weak D call TRBD1 (6 bases). The CDR3 runs to 17 residues. V was clipped by 1 base and J by 4 bases, with 17 bases between them. Germline V gives CDR1 MGHRA, CDR2 YSYEKL. The CDR3 DNA is TGCGCCAGCAGCCAAGGGCCCCCCCGGGACAAAAATCAGCCCCAGCATTTT. Protein sequence: CASSQGPPRDKNQPQHF.

This chain connects TRBV7-9 to TRBJ2-2, with D maybe TRBD2 (7 bases). The CDR3 has 16 residues. The germline CDR1 and CDR2 sequences are SEHNR and FQNEAQ (reference sequence). The V end lost 5 bases, the J end lost 4 bases, and 17 bases lay between the germline ends. The CDR3 loop is CASSPPGGARTGELFF. The DNA of the CDR3 is TGTGCCAGCAGCCCACCTGGGGGGGCACGCACCGGGGAGCTGTTTTTT.

This clone turned up a few times. V and J are TRBV30 and TRBJ2-1; 8 bases match TRBD2. Germline values: CDR1 GTSNPN, CDR2 SVGIG (reference sequence). This CDR3 has 14 residues. Germline trimming cut 4 bases from V and 7 bases from J; bases unmatched to any gene: 9. The CDR3 sequence is CAWKERAGVNEQFF. As DNA, the CDR3 is TGTGCCTGGAAGGAGCGAGCGGGAGTAAATGAGCAGTTCTTC. The variable domain in full, with the rest retrieved from reference TRBV30 and TRBJ2-1, is SQTIHQWPATLVQPVGSPLSLECTVEGTSNPNLYWYRQAAGRGLQLLFYSVGIGQISSEVPQNLSASRPQDRQFILSSKKLLLSDSGFYLCAWKERAGVNEQFFGPGTRLTVL.

V is TRBV10-1 and J is TRBJ2-7, with D possibly matching TRBD2 (5 bases). This CDR3 spans 14 amino acids. Germline V gene data show CDR1 as WNHNN and CDR2 as SYGVQD (reference sequence). Deletions cut 5 bases from V and 2 bases from J, with 13 bases between. In DNA form, the CDR3 reads TGCGCCAGCAGTTCGAGGTCCGGGGCCTACGAGCAGTACTTC. Encoded protein: CASSSRSGAYEQYF.

The chain joins TRBV4-1 to TRBJ1-2; 9 positions match TRBD1. The germline V gene has CDR1 MGHRA and CDR2 YSYEKL. The V and J ends lost 1 base and 7 bases, in that order; junction bases with no gene match: 1. The CDR3 covers 13 residues. The CDR3 bases are TGCGCCAGCAGCCAAGGACAGGGGGGTGGCTACACCTTC. Translated, it gives CASSQGQGGGYTF.

V and J are TRBV7-9 and TRBJ1-2; D is uncertain. The V gene lost 5 bases and the J gene lost 4 bases, with 14 bases spanning the gap. The germline V gene encodes CDR1 SEHNR and CDR2 FQNEAQ (reference sequence). The CDR3 runs 14 residues. The CDR3 bases are TGTGCCAGCAGCCCAACCGGGTCGGCCTATGGCTACACCTTC. It codes for CASSPTGSAYGYTF.

This chain joins TRBV2 and TRBJ2-7; D possibly corresponds to TRBD1 (6 bases). This CDR3 region has 16 residues. Germline-derived CDR1 and CDR2 are SNHLY and FYNNEI. V was clipped by 2 bases and J by 0 bases, with 14 bases between them. CDR3 sequence reads: CASSEHDRKISYEQYF. As DNA, the CDR3 is TGTGCCAGCAGTGAACACGACAGGAAAATCTCCTACGAGCAGTACTTC. The entire variable domain, with the rest obtained from reference TRBV2 and TRBJ2-7, is as follows: EPEVTQTPSHQVTQMGQEVILRCVPISNHLYFYWYRQILGQKVEFLVSFYNNEISEKSEIFDDQFSVERPDGSNFTLKIRSTKLEDSAMYFCASSEHDRKISYEQYFGPGTRLTVT.

The V and J genes are TRBV29-1 and TRBJ1-2; 8 positions agree with TRBD1. The V segment lost 5 bases and the J segment 8 bases; nucleotides outside the gene matches: 4. The CDR3 is 11 amino acids. Germline loops: CDR1 SQVTM, CDR2 ANQGSEA. CDR3 amino acids: CSVQGAEGYTF. In DNA, the CDR3 is TGCAGCGTTCAGGGGGCGGAAGGCTACACCTTC.

As regards this clone: The same CDR3 arises from other DNA sequences in this sample as well. The chain joins TRBV5-6 to TRBJ1-1, with D unclear. The CDR3 runs to 13 residues. V was cut by 2 bases and J by 0 bases, with 5 bases left in between. CDR1 and CDR2 from the germline V gene are SGHDT and YYEEEE. The CDR3 nucleotides are TGTGCCAGCAGCTTTTACATGAACACTGAAGCTTTCTTT. This translates into CASSFYMNTEAFF.

The chain links TRBV13 to TRBJ2-3, with 12 bases lining up with TRBD2. The J segment lost 2 bases and the V segment lost 0 bases, leaving 3 bases of the junction unmatched. Germline values: CDR1 PRHDT, CDR2 FYEKMQ (reference sequence). CDR3 length equals 17 residues. CDR3 coding DNA: TGTGCCAGCAGCTTAGGTACTAGCGGGGGGAACACAGATACGCAGTATTTT. It codes for CASSLGTSGGNTDTQYF.

J is TRBJ1-1 and V is TRBV5-1, with D possibly being TRBD1 (5 bases). The CDR3 runs to 13 residues. Germline CDR1 is SGHRS and CDR2 is YFSETQ. V was trimmed by 2 bases and J by 1 base, leaving 6 bases between them. The CDR3 DNA is TGCGCCAGCAGCTTCGGGGGGAACACTGAAGCTTTCTTT. Translation gives CASSFGGNTEAFF.

The chain combines TRBV7-8 with TRBJ2-7; 8 nucleotides align to TRBD1. This CDR3 region has 16 residues. Germline V gene data show CDR1 as SGHVS and CDR2 as FQNEAQ. V was pared by 3 bases and J by 0 bases, with 7 bases of the junction left unmatched. This chain's CDR3 is CASSLKWDRNSYEQYF. The DNA of the CDR3 is TGTGCCAGCAGCTTGAAATGGGACAGGAACTCCTACGAGCAGTACTTC.

The chain links TRBV7-8 to TRBJ2-7, with 8 positions matching TRBD1. Per the germline V gene, CDR1 is SGHVS and CDR2 is FQNEAQ. Unmatched junction bases numbered 7, after V lost 3 bases and J lost 6 bases. This CDR3 contains 14 residues. CDR3 residues: CASSFSGQGGEQYF. DNA of the CDR3: TGTGCCAGCAGCTTCTCCGGACAGGGAGGCGAGCAGTACTTC.